The clone carrying this T cell receptor beta chain was picked up many times. This sample is drawn from a study of CD8+CD57+ T cells in acquired aplastic anemia. CDR3 and TCR beta VDJ profiling relied on genomic DNA as the template. TCRdb called the reads again in MiXCR, with one record for every CDR3 protein. The data contain 200,000 to 250,000 distinct CDR3 sequences, around 60% of them singletons. Germline-derived CDR1 and CDR2 are MNHNS and SASEGT. The CDR3 spans 14 residues. V gave up 3 bases and J gave up 6 bases, with 14 bases separating them. The TCR sequence derives from a human donor in good health. The sample comprised sorted CD4+, CD8+, or CD8+CD57+ T cells (not recorded which) from PBMCs. This rearrangement joins TRBV6-1 to TRBJ1-1; tentative D call: TRBD1 (6 bases). The CDR3 DNA reads as TGTGCCAGCAGTGACGGTTCGGGGGCCGCTGAAGCTTTCTTT. Translated: CASSDGSGAAEAFF.